The clone carrying this TCR beta chain has just one count. Its antigen remains unidentified. The data are from a study of long-term antiretroviral therapy in people with HIV. A v3.0 immunoSEQ assay was performed at survey level. Clones were sequenced by immunoSEQ multiplex PCR, and TCRdb holds only the in-frame ones, with some missing. The sample yields some 20,000 clones, under 90% seen once. Germline CDR1 reads WSHSY; CDR2 reads SAAADI. Trimming stripped 10 bases from V and 4 bases from J, with 26 bases between. The CDR3 is 17 residues long. Each contributor possessed a minimum of one pre-ART and a minimum of two post-ART PBMC samples. In each sample, roughly 0.95-10 million cryopreserved PBMC were present before DNA extraction. Whole-study results and caveats: Post-ART samples showed increased diversity that remained below transplant donor control levels.

This sequence was found in a man aged 35-49 years with HIV. This sample comprised unsorted PBMCs, obtained less than 2.5 years after starting antiretroviral therapy. The rearrangement links TRBV10-2 to TRBJ1-3; D call uncertain. The CDR3 spells CAIPGLVSGLVGNTIYF. The CDR3 DNA follows: TGCGCCATCCCGGGCCTTGTTTCTGGACTGGTGGGAAACACCATATATTTT.